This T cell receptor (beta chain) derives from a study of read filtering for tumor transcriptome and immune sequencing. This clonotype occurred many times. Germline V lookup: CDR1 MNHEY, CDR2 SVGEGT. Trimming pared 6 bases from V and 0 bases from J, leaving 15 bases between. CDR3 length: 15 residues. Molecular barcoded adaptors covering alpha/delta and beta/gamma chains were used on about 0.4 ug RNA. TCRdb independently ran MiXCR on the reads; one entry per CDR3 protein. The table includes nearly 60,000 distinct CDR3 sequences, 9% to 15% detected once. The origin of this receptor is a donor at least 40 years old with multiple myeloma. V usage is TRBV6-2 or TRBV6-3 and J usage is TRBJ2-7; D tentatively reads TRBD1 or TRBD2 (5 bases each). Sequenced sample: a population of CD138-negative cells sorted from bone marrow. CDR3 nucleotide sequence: TGTGCCAGCAGAATTTACCGGGACCACTCCTACGAGCAGTACTTC. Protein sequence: CASRIYRDHSYEQYF.